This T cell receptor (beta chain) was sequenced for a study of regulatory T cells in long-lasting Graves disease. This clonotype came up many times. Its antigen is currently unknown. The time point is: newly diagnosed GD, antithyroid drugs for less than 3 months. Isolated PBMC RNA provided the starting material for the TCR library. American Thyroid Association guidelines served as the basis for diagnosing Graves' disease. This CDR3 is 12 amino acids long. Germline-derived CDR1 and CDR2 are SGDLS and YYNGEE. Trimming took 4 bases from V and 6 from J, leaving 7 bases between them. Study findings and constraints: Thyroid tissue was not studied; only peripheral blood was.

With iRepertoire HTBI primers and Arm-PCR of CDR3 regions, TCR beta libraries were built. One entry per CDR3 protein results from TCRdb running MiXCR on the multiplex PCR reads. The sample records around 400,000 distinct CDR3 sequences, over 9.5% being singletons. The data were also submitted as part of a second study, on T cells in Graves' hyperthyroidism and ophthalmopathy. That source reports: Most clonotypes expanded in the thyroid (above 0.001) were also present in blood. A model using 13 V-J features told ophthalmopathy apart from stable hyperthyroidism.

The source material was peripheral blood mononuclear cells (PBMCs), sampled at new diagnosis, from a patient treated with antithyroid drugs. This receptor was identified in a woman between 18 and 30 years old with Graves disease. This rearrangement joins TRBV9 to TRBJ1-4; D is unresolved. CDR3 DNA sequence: TGTGCCAGCAGCTACACTGATGAAAAACTGTTTTTT. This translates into CASSYTDEKLFF.